These 16 T cell receptor beta chains share one sample of origin, sequenced in a study of brain T cells in children with intractable seizures. Some clones are missing from TCRdb's copy, which holds only in-frame ones; the method was immunoSEQ multiplex PCR. The sample has 300,000 to 400,000 clones; roughly 92% are singletons. Time point in this sample: blood from clinic visit 5 months post-surgery; TSC patient then seizure free. This specimen consisted of peripheral blood, obtained less than 6 months after surgery. The receptors originated from a boy in the first two years of life with tuberous sclerosis and intractable seizures.

There are a few counts of this clone. The chain uses TRBV14 and TRBJ1-2; no clear D gene. The germline V and J ends were trimmed by 1 base and 7 bases, with 10 bases remaining between them. Germline V gives CDR1 SGHDN, CDR2 FVKESK. The CDR3 runs 13 residues. This CDR3 reads CASSQGGRGGYTF. The DNA of the CDR3 is TGTGCCAGCAGCCAAGGAGGACGAGGTGGCTACACCTTC. The full variable domain, completed using reference TRBV14 and TRBJ1-2, is EAGVTQFPSHSVIEKGQTVTLRCDPISGHDNLYWYRRVMGKEIKFLLHFVKESKQDESGMPNNRFLAERTGGTYSTLKVQPAELEDSGVYFCASSQGGRGGYTFGSGTRLTVV.

The rearrangement joins TRBV28 to TRBJ2-7, with a tentative D call TRBD1 (5 bases). The CDR3 is 11 amino acids. In germline, CDR1 is MDHEN, CDR2 SYDVKM. Trimming took off 7 bases at V and 3 bases at J, with 7 bases between the two ends. The CDR3 DNA reads TGTGCCAGCACAGGGTTCTACGAGCAGTACTTC. The encoded protein is CASTGFYEQYF. Variable domain in full (rest from reference TRBV28 and TRBJ2-7): DVKVTQSSRYLVKRTGEKVFLECVQDMDHENMFWYRQDPGLGLRLIYFSYDVKMKEKGDIPEGYSVSREKKERFSLILESASTNQTSMYLCASTGFYEQYFGPGTRLTVT.

The chain uses TRBV5-8 and TRBJ1-5; tentatively, D is TRBD1 (5 bases). The CDR3 runs to 14 residues. Trimming shortened V by 5 bases and J by 0 bases, and 9 bases separated the two germline ends. Germline V gene data show CDR1 as SGHTS and CDR2 as YDEGEE. CDR3 DNA sequence: TGTGCCAGCAGGGACAACTATAGCAATCAGCCCCAGCATTTT. Protein sequence: CASRDNYSNQPQHF.

The J gene is TRBJ2-7, the V gene TRBV3-1 (or the pseudogene TRBV3-2); D gene uncertain. This CDR3 has 12 residues. Trimming pared 2 bases from V and 3 bases from J, leaving 5 bases between. Germline V CDR1 and CDR2: LGHDT, YNNKEL (reference sequence). The CDR3, as DNA: TGTGCCAGCAGCCAACGGCACTACGAGCAGTACTTC. This codes for CASSQRHYEQYF.

On this clone itself: The junction and the germline gene differ at one end; a read error may be behind it. This sequence joins TRBV7-7 and TRBJ2-5, with a possible D match to TRBD2 (6 bases). The CDR3 contains 16 residues. Germline CDR1 and CDR2: SSHAT and FNYEAQ (reference sequence). Here the CDR3 reads CASSPTGGADGETQYF. The DNA of the CDR3 is TGTGCTAGCAGCCCGACGGGCGGGGCTGACGGAGAGACCCAGTACTTC.

CDR3 protein: CASSQDFSFTEVANYGYTF. The CDR3 DNA sequence: TGTGCCAGCAGCCAAGATTTTTCGTTCACGGAGGTAGCTAACTATGGCTACACCTTC. The chain has TRBV3-1 (or the pseudogene TRBV3-2) and TRBJ1-2; D not certain. CDR1 and CDR2 (germline): LGHDT, YNNKEL (reference sequence). This CDR3 is 19 amino acids long. V shed 0 bases and J shed 0 bases, with 20 bases lying between them.

The rearrangement joins TRBV18 to TRBJ2-7; TRBD1 might be the D (7 bases). Trimming pared 5 bases from V and 2 bases from J, leaving 22 bases between. The germline CDR1 and CDR2 sequences are KGHSH and LQKENI. The CDR3 contains 17 residues. In DNA form, the CDR3 reads TGTGCCAGCTCATTCCCCCCTCCCAGGGGGGAACCCTACGAGCAGTACTTC. Its translation is CASSFPPPRGEPYEQYF.

The CDR3 loop is CAWSLTYNYGYTF. The CDR3 nucleotides are TGTGCCTGGAGTCTTACATATAACTATGGCTACACCTTC. V and J are TRBV30 and TRBJ1-2; D uncertain. Per the germline V gene, CDR1 is GTSNPN and CDR2 is SVGIG (reference sequence). Trimming removed 2 bases from V and 1 base from J, with 8 bases in between. The CDR3 extends over 13 amino acids.

V gene TRBV19 combines with J gene TRBJ2-1; a possible D gene is TRBD2 (7 bases). The germline V gene has CDR1 LNHDA and CDR2 SQIVND (reference sequence). Between the trimmed V and J ends, which lost 7 bases and 5 bases, there was a span of 18 bases. The CDR3 sequence is 15 residues long. CDR3 region: CASIEGDYLNNEQFF. The CDR3 region has the DNA TGTGCCAGTATTGAGGGGGACTACCTAAACAATGAGCAGTTCTTC.

The chain joins TRBV19 to TRBJ1-4, with a tentative D call TRBD1 (6 bases). The length of the CDR3 is 16 residues. The germline V and J ends were trimmed by 3 bases and 1 base, with 12 bases remaining between them. From germline, CDR1 is LNHDA and CDR2 SQIVND (reference sequence). The CDR3 sequence: CASSIDGGITNEKLFF. CDR3 in DNA: TGTGCCAGTAGTATTGACGGGGGCATAACTAATGAAAAACTGTTTTTT.

The chain couples TRBV5-6 to TRBJ1-2, with D perhaps TRBD1 (5 bases). The V gene lost 4 bases and the J gene lost 3 bases, with 13 bases spanning the gap. The CDR3 covers 14 residues. Per the germline V gene, CDR1 is SGHDT and CDR2 is YYEEEE. CDR3 in amino acids: CASSLMDTDYGYTF. CDR3 nucleotide sequence: TGTGCCAGCAGCCTCATGGACACGGACTATGGCTACACCTTC.

This chain links TRBV11-2 with TRBJ2-7; no clear D. The CDR3 consists of 13 residues. Germline V lookup: CDR1 SGHAT, CDR2 FQNNGV. With 5 bases removed from V and 4 bases from J, the gap between germline ends came to 12 bases. The chain's CDR3 is CASSDLRVYEQYF. CDR3 DNA: TGTGCCAGCAGCGACCTCCGGGTTTACGAGCAGTACTTC.

The V gene is TRBV4-1, the J gene TRBJ2-7; 9 nucleotides agree with TRBD1. J gave up 3 bases and V 2 bases, and 2 bases lay outside the gene matches. CDR3 length: 14 amino acids. Per germline, CDR1 MGHRA and CDR2 YSYEKL. CDR3 residues: CASSQRQGGYEQYF. CDR3 in DNA: TGCGCCAGCAGCCAACGACAGGGGGGCTACGAGCAGTACTTC.

The CDR3 coding sequence is TGCAGTGCTCCACGGGGAGACGAGCAGTACTTC. Translated, it gives CSAPRGDEQYF. This chain uses TRBV20-1 with TRBJ2-7, with D perhaps TRBD2 (5 bases). V gave up 5 bases and J gave up 5 bases, with 10 bases separating them. The CDR3 spans 11 residues. Germline CDR1 reads DFQATT; CDR2 reads SNEGSKA (reference sequence).

This clone was observed once. The chain recombines TRBV7-9 with TRBJ2-1; D gene ambiguous. Germline CDR1 SEHNR, CDR2 FQNEAQ (reference sequence). The CDR3 runs 11 residues. Trimming took off 6 bases at V and 3 bases at J, with 3 bases between the two ends. CDR3 DNA: TGTGCCAGCAGGTACTACAATGAGCAGTTCTTC. Protein: CASRYYNEQFF.

In its sample, this clone was seen a few times. The J gene is TRBJ2-1, the V gene TRBV2; 9 bases agree with TRBD2. The CDR3 has 13 residues. V trimming: 6 bases; J trimming: 5 bases; junction bases outside the gene matches: 2. CDR1 and CDR2 (germline): SNHLY, FYNNEI. The CDR3 DNA is TGTGCCAGCAGACGACTAGCGGACAATGAGCAGTTCTTC. Translation gives CASRRLADNEQFF.